This TCR beta chain was identified in a study of OX40 agonist ivuxolimab in advanced cancers. Study-wide results and caveats: Still undetermined is the antigen specificity of the expanded peripheral T cells.

Clones were sequenced by immunoSEQ multiplex PCR, and TCRdb holds only the in-frame ones, with some missing. The sample shows about 83,000 clones, roughly 84% of them seen only once. In regard to this clone: Antigen unknown.

With 7 bases removed from V and 0 bases from J, the gap between germline ends came to 15 bases. The CDR3 has 15 residues. Germline V gives CDR1 MNHEY, CDR2 SVGAGI. The receptor's source is an adult with an advanced solid tumor such as melanoma, head and neck, liver or kidney cancer. The chain uses TRBV6-5 and TRBJ1-2, with D hard to call. The sample consisted of CD4+ or CD8+ T cells sorted from blood, taken in a trial of the OX40 agonist ivuxolimab. CDR3 in DNA: TGTGCCAGCACCCCAGACCGAGGCACTAACTATGGCTACACCTTC. It yields the protein CASTPDRGTNYGYTF.